The rows below give T cell receptor beta chains drawn from one sample of a study of blood T cells in healthy people across ages. TCRdb re-derived calls from the 5' RACE reads in MiXCR, one entry per CDR3 protein. The sample yields 1.6 million or so distinct CDR3 sequences, roughly a third seen once. Sequencing input: blood. The receptors come from a woman younger than 45 in good health. Each CDR3 is given with its conserved first and last residue. The D gene is left open where the match is weak. Clone size is given for some rows only: seen once, a few or many times, or a class if the clone is expanded.

j_gene: TRBJ2-7; v_gene: TRBV4-2; d_gene: TRBD2; abundance: -; CDR3aa: CASSQGGASGPLRYEQYF; CDR3nt: TGTGCCAGCAGCCAAGGTGGAGCTAGCGGGCCCTTGCGGTACGAGCAGTACTTC
j_gene: TRBJ2-7; v_gene: TRBV11-2; d_gene: TRBD1; abundance: few; CDR3aa: CASSNRGQLYEQYF; CDR3nt: TGTGCCAGCAGCAATCGGGGACAGTTATACGAGCAGTACTTC
j_gene: TRBJ1-2; v_gene: TRBV12-3/TRBV12-4; d_gene: -; abundance: many; CDR3aa: CASSLNSLNYGYTF; CDR3nt: TGTGCCAGCAGTTTGAACAGTCTGAACTATGGCTACACCTTC
j_gene: TRBJ2-1; v_gene: TRBV28; d_gene: TRBD2; abundance: -; CDR3aa: CASSSLAGPQNEQFF; CDR3nt: TGTGCCAGCAGTTCTCTAGCGGGACCCCAGAATGAGCAGTTCTTC
j_gene: TRBJ2-3; v_gene: TRBV24-1; d_gene: TRBD2; abundance: -; CDR3aa: CATSDGTSRTDTRYF; CDR3nt: TGTGCCACCAGTGACGGGACTAGCAGAACAGATACGCGGTATTTT
j_gene: TRBJ1-1; v_gene: TRBV27; d_gene: TRBD1; abundance: -; CDR3aa: CASSPTGSAEAFF; CDR3nt: TGTGCCAGCAGTCCGACAGGGAGCGCTGAAGCTTTCTTT
j_gene: TRBJ2-7; v_gene: TRBV11-3; d_gene: TRBD1; abundance: -; CDR3aa: CASSLDNVVGGLYEQYF; CDR3nt: TGTGCCAGCAGCTTAGACAATGTGGTAGGGGGCCTCTACGAGCAGTACTTC
j_gene: TRBJ2-3; v_gene: TRBV4-1; d_gene: TRBD1; abundance: many; CDR3aa: CASSPWTGTDTQYF; CDR3nt: TGCGCCAGCAGCCCATGGACAGGAACAGATACGCAGTATTTT
j_gene: TRBJ1-1; v_gene: TRBV6-5; d_gene: -; abundance: -; CDR3aa: CASRDAGAGIVEAFF; CDR3nt: TGTGCCAGCAGGGACGCAGGGGCCGGGATAGTTGAAGCTTTCTTT
j_gene: TRBJ1-1; v_gene: TRBV28; d_gene: -; abundance: -; CDR3aa: CATKTGTEAFF; CDR3nt: TGTGCCACTAAGACGGGCACTGAAGCTTTCTTT
j_gene: TRBJ2-1; v_gene: TRBV6-5; d_gene: -; abundance: -; CDR3aa: CASTHTRGAVNEQFF; CDR3nt: TGTGCCAGCACCCACACCCGGGGGGCGGTGAATGAGCAGTTCTTC
j_gene: TRBJ2-7; v_gene: TRBV2; d_gene: -; abundance: few; CDR3aa: CASGRGQLGLSSYEQYF; CDR3nt: TGTGCCAGCGGACGAGGACAGTTAGGTCTAAGCTCCTACGAGCAGTACTTC
j_gene: TRBJ2-6; v_gene: TRBV3-1; d_gene: -; abundance: few; CDR3aa: CASNSPGAPGANVLTF; CDR3nt: TGTGCCAGCAACTCGCCGGGAGCCCCTGGGGCCAACGTCCTGACTTTC
j_gene: TRBJ2-1; v_gene: TRBV14; d_gene: TRBD2; abundance: -; CDR3aa: CASSLGLAGAIYNEQFF; CDR3nt: TGTGCCAGCAGCCTGGGACTAGCGGGGGCTATTTACAATGAGCAGTTCTTC
j_gene: TRBJ1-1; v_gene: TRBV12-3/TRBV12-4; d_gene: -; abundance: -; CDR3aa: CASSLRDVRTEAFF; CDR3nt: TGTGCCAGCAGCCTAAGAGATGTGAGGACTGAAGCTTTCTTT
j_gene: TRBJ2-2; v_gene: TRBV10-3; d_gene: TRBD2; abundance: -; CDR3aa: CAISEKRSGSTGELFF; CDR3nt: TGTGCCATCAGTGAAAAAAGGAGCGGGAGCACCGGGGAGCTGTTTTTT
j_gene: TRBJ1-2; v_gene: TRBV6-5; d_gene: -; abundance: -; CDR3aa: CASSYGGHYGYTF; CDR3nt: TGTGCCAGCAGTTATGGCGGACACTATGGCTACACCTTC
j_gene: TRBJ2-5; v_gene: TRBV20-1; d_gene: TRBD2; abundance: -; CDR3aa: CSASGTSVGTQYF; CDR3nt: TGCAGTGCTTCCGGGACTAGCGTAGGAACCCAGTACTTC
j_gene: TRBJ2-5; v_gene: TRBV7-2; d_gene: TRBD2; abundance: -; CDR3aa: CASSLAPGGTQYF; CDR3nt: TGTGCCAGCAGCTTAGCTCCGGGGGGGACCCAGTACTTC
j_gene: TRBJ2-1; v_gene: TRBV29-1; d_gene: TRBD2; abundance: -; CDR3aa: CSVASGGSSYNEQFF; CDR3nt: TGCAGCGTTGCAAGCGGGGGAAGCTCCTACAATGAGCAGTTCTTC
j_gene: TRBJ2-1; v_gene: TRBV6-1; d_gene: TRBD1; abundance: -; CDR3aa: CASSEVGDRGYNEQFF; CDR3nt: TGTGCCAGCAGTGAAGTGGGGGACAGGGGCTACAATGAGCAGTTCTTC
j_gene: TRBJ2-1; v_gene: TRBV29-1; d_gene: TRBD2; abundance: -; CDR3aa: CSVVGGSSYNEQFF; CDR3nt: TGCAGCGTTGTCGGGGGGAGCTCCTACAATGAGCAGTTCTTC
j_gene: TRBJ1-2; v_gene: TRBV20-1; d_gene: -; abundance: once; CDR3aa: CSAGAGRGYGYTF; CDR3nt: TGCAGTGCTGGAGCGGGCAGGGGCTATGGCTACACCTTC
j_gene: TRBJ2-5; v_gene: TRBV6-2/TRBV6-3; d_gene: TRBD2; abundance: few; CDR3aa: CASSYGGTTQETQYF; CDR3nt: TGTGCCAGCAGTTACGGTGGGACTACACAAGAGACCCAGTACTTC
j_gene: TRBJ2-3; v_gene: TRBV10-3; d_gene: TRBD1; abundance: -; CDR3aa: CAISDPGQTSTDTQYF; CDR3nt: TGTGCCATCAGTGATCCGGGACAGACTAGCACAGATACGCAGTATTTT
j_gene: TRBJ2-1; v_gene: TRBV12-3/TRBV12-4; d_gene: TRBD2; abundance: -; CDR3aa: CASSFRTSGVQCARSYNEQFF; CDR3nt: TGTGCCAGCAGTTTCCGGACTAGCGGGGTTCAATGCGCCCGCTCCTACAATGAGCAGTTCTTC
j_gene: TRBJ1-5; v_gene: TRBV28; d_gene: -; abundance: -; CDR3aa: CASSFQAPGHNQPQHF; CDR3nt: TGTGCCAGCAGTTTTCAAGCCCCAGGGCACAATCAGCCCCAGCATTTT
j_gene: TRBJ2-5; v_gene: TRBV6-5; d_gene: -; abundance: few; CDR3aa: CASSPPAGQETQYF; CDR3nt: TGTGCCAGCAGTCCCCCCGCTGGCCAAGAGACCCAGTACTTC
j_gene: TRBJ2-2; v_gene: TRBV4-1; d_gene: -; abundance: -; CDR3aa: CASSWDWSTGELFF; CDR3nt: TGCGCCAGCAGCTGGGACTGGAGCACCGGGGAGCTGTTTTTT
j_gene: TRBJ1-4; v_gene: TRBV7-2; d_gene: -; abundance: -; CDR3aa: CASCRSAGLGTEKLFF; CDR3nt: TGTGCCAGCTGTAGATCGGCGGGTCTCGGTACTGAAAAACTGTTTTTT